The rows below give T cell receptor beta chains drawn from one sample of a study of T cell repertoires in cytomegalovirus infection. TCRdb passed the reads through MiXCR, listing each CDR3 protein once. This table holds 80,000 to 130,000 distinct CDR3 sequences, about 25% found once. Material for sequencing was CD8+ T cells from PBMCs. The receptors stem from a human donor in good health (CMV status not recorded). Some clones in this sample may be carry-over from other donors' samples. CDR3s leave out the opening cysteine and the closing phenylalanine or tryptophan. Each record gives: V gene, clone size, J gene, CDR3 protein. Rows may omit the clone size; those that give it use once, few, many or a size class.

V gene: TRBV19
clone size: few
J gene: TRBJ2-5
CDR3 protein: ASSNWGGQETQY

V gene: TRBV5-6
clone size: few
J gene: TRBJ2-7
CDR3 protein: ASRVTVGTTDYEQY

V gene: TRBV27
clone size: NA
J gene: TRBJ2-1
CDR3 protein: ASSWGGEQF

V gene: TRBV5-6
clone size: NA
J gene: TRBJ2-5
CDR3 protein: ASSWGGAGRIQETQY

V gene: TRBV12-3/TRBV12-4
clone size: NA
J gene: TRBJ2-7
CDR3 protein: ASSLGDLTLYEQY

V gene: TRBV7-2
clone size: many
J gene: TRBJ2-5
CDR3 protein: ASRSWETQY

V gene: TRBV5-1
clone size: NA
J gene: TRBJ1-2
CDR3 protein: ASSLDPETAKFYGYT

V gene: TRBV11-2
clone size: NA
J gene: TRBJ2-1
CDR3 protein: ASSPAPRGGLAYSGNEQF

V gene: TRBV20-1
clone size: NA
J gene: TRBJ2-7
CDR3 protein: SAKRGSYEQY

V gene: TRBV12-3/TRBV12-4
clone size: many
J gene: TRBJ1-1
CDR3 protein: ASSSGPNTEAF

V gene: TRBV7-6
clone size: NA
J gene: TRBJ2-3
CDR3 protein: ASSYSGRGEQY

V gene: TRBV11-3
clone size: NA
J gene: TRBJ2-3
CDR3 protein: ASSPLAGAAHGATDTQY

V gene: TRBV12-3/TRBV12-4
clone size: few
J gene: TRBJ2-3
CDR3 protein: ASRGDSTDTQY

V gene: TRBV7-9
clone size: few
J gene: TRBJ1-1
CDR3 protein: ASSSWTGGTGDTEAF

V gene: TRBV7-9
clone size: NA
J gene: TRBJ2-3
CDR3 protein: ASSPTQSTDTQY

V gene: TRBV5-1
clone size: few
J gene: TRBJ2-7
CDR3 protein: ASSFEGSSYEQY

V gene: TRBV7-2
clone size: few
J gene: TRBJ1-2
CDR3 protein: ASSRDSKPNYGYT

V gene: TRBV3-1
clone size: few
J gene: TRBJ1-1
CDR3 protein: ASSQLRGPRGPTEAF

V gene: TRBV19
clone size: NA
J gene: TRBJ2-7
CDR3 protein: ASSIIAGGPDEQY

V gene: TRBV7-8
clone size: many
J gene: TRBJ2-1
CDR3 protein: ASSRGTSGVYNEQF

V gene: TRBV6-6
clone size: few
J gene: TRBJ2-3
CDR3 protein: ASSSYNTDTQY

V gene: TRBV27
clone size: few
J gene: TRBJ2-2
CDR3 protein: ASSQSGEAGELF